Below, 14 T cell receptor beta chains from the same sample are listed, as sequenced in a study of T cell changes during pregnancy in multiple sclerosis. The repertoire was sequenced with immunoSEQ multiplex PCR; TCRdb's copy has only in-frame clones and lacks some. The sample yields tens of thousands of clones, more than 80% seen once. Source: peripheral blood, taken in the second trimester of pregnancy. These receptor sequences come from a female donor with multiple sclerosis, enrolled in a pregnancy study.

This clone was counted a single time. This chain's CDR3 is CASSPPRGGGYGYTF. The CDR3 DNA follows: TGTGCCAGCAGCCCCCCGCGAGGGGGCGGCTATGGCTACACCTTC. The V call is TRBV5-4, the J call TRBJ1-2; 7 bases line up with TRBD1. The CDR3 runs to 15 residues. CDR1 is SGHNT, CDR2 YYREEE, per germline (reference sequence). The ends lost 4 bases at V and 4 bases at J; junction bases unmatched: 10.

CDR3 in DNA: TGTGCCAGTAGTATATCAGTGCCTAGCAATCAGCCCCAGCATTTT. Encoded protein: CASSISVPSNQPQHF. V usage is TRBV19 and J usage is TRBJ1-5; D not certain. The CDR3 has 15 residues. Trimming removed 2 bases at V and 0 bases at J, with 8 bases between. Germline CDR1 LNHDA, CDR2 SQIVND (reference sequence).

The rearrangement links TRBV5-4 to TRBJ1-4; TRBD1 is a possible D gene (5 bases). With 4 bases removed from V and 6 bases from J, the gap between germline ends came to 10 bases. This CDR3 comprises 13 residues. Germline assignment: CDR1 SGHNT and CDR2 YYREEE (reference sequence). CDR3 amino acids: CASSGQGDEKLFF. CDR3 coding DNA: TGTGCCAGCAGCGGACAAGGGGATGAAAAACTGTTTTTT. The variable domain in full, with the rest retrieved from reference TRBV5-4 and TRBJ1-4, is ETGVTQSPTHLIKTRGQQVTLRCSSQSGHNTVSWYQQALGQGPQFIFQYYREEENGRGNFPPRFSGLQFPNYSSELNVNALELDDSALYLCASSGQGDEKLFFGSGTQLSVL.

The CDR3 region has the DNA TGCGCCAGCAGCCAAGACGGGACAGGGCGGTATGGCTACACCTTC. Residues: CASSQDGTGRYGYTF. The chain has TRBV4-3 and TRBJ1-2; 9 bases are a match to TRBD1. The V gene end was trimmed by 0 bases and the J gene end by 5 bases; junction bases not matched to a gene: 4. CDR1 and CDR2 (germline): LGHNA, YSLEER. This CDR3 has 15 residues.

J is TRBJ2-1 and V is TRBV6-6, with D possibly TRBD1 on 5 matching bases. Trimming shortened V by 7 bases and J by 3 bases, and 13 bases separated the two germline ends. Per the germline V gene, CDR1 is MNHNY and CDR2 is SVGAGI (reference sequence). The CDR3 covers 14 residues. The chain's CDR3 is CASMGRGDYNEQFF. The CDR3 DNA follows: TGTGCCAGCATGGGGCGTGGGGACTACAATGAGCAGTTCTTC.

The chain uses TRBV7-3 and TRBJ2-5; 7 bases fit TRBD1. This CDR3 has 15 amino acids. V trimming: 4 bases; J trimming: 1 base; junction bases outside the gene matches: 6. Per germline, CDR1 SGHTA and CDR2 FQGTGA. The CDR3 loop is CASSSRGTVQETQYF. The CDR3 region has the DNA TGTGCCAGCAGCTCCCGAGGGACAGTCCAAGAGACCCAGTACTTC.

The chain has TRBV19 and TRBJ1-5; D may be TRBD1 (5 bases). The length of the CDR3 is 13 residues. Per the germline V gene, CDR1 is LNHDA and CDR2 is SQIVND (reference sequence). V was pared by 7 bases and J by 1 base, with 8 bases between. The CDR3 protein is CASTGDSNQPQHF. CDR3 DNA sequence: TGTGCCAGTACGGGGGACAGCAATCAGCCCCAGCATTTT.

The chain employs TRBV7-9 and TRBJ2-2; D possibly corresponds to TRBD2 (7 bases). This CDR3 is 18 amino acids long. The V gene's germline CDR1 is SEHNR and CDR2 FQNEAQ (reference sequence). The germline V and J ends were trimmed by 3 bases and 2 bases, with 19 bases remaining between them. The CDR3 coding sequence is TGTGCCAGCAGCTTGGAGGGGGGGCCGTTGACCAACACCGGGGAGCTGTTTTTT. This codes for CASSLEGGPLTNTGELFF.

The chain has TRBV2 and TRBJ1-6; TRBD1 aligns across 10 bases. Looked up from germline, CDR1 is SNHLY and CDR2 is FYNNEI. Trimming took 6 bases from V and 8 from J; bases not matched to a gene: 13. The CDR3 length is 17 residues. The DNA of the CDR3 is TGTGCCAGCAGCCCCACCTCTAGGACAGGGGGGCATTCACCCCTCCACTTT. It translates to CASSPTSRTGGHSPLHF.

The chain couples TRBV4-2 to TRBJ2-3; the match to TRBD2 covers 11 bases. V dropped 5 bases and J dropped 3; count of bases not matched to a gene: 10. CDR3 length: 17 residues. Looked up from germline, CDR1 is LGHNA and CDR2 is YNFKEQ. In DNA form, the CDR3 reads TGTGCCAGCAGCAAAAGACTAGCGGGGTCTGGGACAGATACGCAGTATTTT. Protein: CASSKRLAGSGTDTQYF.

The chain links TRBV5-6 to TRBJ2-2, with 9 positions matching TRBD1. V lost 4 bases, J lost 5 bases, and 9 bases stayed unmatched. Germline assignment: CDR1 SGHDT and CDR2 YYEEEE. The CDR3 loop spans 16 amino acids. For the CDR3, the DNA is TGTGCCAGCAGCCCACCCGGGGACAGGGCTACCGGGGAGCTGTTTTTT. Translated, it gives CASSPPGDRATGELFF.

The CDR3 reads CASSGDRGDFDYGYTF. Here the CDR3 DNA reads TGTGCCAGCAGTGGCGACAGGGGAGATTTCGACTATGGCTACACCTTC. The chain has TRBV6-1 and TRBJ1-2, with TRBD1 matching 8 bases. CDR1 is MNHNS and CDR2 is SASEGT in the germline V gene. The CDR3 is 16 amino acids. V trimming: 4 bases; J trimming: 3 bases; junction bases outside the gene matches: 10.

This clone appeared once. CDR3 in amino acids: CASSLDRDTEAFF. CDR3 DNA sequence: TGTGCCAGCAGCTTGGACAGGGACACTGAAGCTTTCTTT. The chain recombines TRBV11-1 with TRBJ1-1, with 8 bases fitting TRBD1. Losses at the gene ends were 3 bases for V and 3 bases for J; bases not matched to a gene: 0. Germline values: CDR1 SGHAT, CDR2 FQDESV (reference sequence). The CDR3 is 13 amino acids.

The CDR3 DNA follows: TGTGCCAGCAGCCAAGACGGCGAGAGCGGGGGATACAATGAGCAGTTCTTC. Translating it yields CASSQDGESGGYNEQFF. The chain has TRBV4-2 and TRBJ2-1; 8 nucleotides match TRBD2. Per germline, CDR1 LGHNA and CDR2 YNFKEQ. V gave up 0 bases and J gave up 4 bases; unmatched junction bases: 8. There are 17 residues in the CDR3.